The rows below give T cell receptor beta chains drawn from one sample of a study of vaccination effects on CD4 cells after COVID-19. These receptors' antigens are unknown. Using immunoSEQ multiplex PCR, the repertoire was profiled, and TCRdb retains in-frame clones only, with some absent. The sample includes approximately 54,000 clones, approximately 79% seen only once; the top ten take about 2.6%. Sequencing used CD4+ T cells from PBMCs cultured with HCoV-229E spike peptides, obtained before COVID-19 vaccination. The source is a human donor who received a COVID-19 vaccine. CDR3s include the opening cysteine and the closing phenylalanine or tryptophan. A D gene is named only where the DNA matches it firmly. Size values are once, few and many counts, or a class for expanded clones, and some rows have none.

J | size | D | V | CDR3 | DNA
TRBJ2-1 | NA | TRBD1 | TRBV5-1 | CASSRPGTGGNEQFF | TGCGCCAGCAGCCGCCCCGGGACAGGGGGCAATGAGCAGTTCTTC
TRBJ1-5 | NA | NA | TRBV9 | CASSALPSGWPQHF | TGTGCCAGCAGCGCACTCCCATCGGGTTGGCCCCAGCATTTT
TRBJ2-1 | NA | NA | TRBV15 | CATSRLALAQQFF | TGTGCCACCAGCAGGTTAGCACTAGCACAGCAGTTCTTC
TRBJ1-2 | NA | NA | TRBV19 | CASSIAGAGLGYTF | TGTGCCAGTAGTATAGCCGGGGCAGGCCTAGGCTACACCTTC
TRBJ1-2 | few | NA | TRBV7-2 | CASSLRGNYGYTF | TGTGCCAGCAGCTTACGGGGAAACTATGGCTACACCTTC
TRBJ2-1 | NA | NA | TRBV5-1 | CASSLQHEQFF | TGCGCCAGCAGCTTGCAACATGAGCAGTTCTTC
TRBJ2-2 | NA | NA | TRBV5-1 | CASSFTANTGELFF | TGCGCCAGCAGCTTTACAGCGAACACCGGGGAGCTGTTTTTT
TRBJ1-1 | NA | NA | TRBV18 | CASSPVHRNTEAFF | TGTGCCAGCTCACCTGTACACAGGAACACTGAAGCTTTCTTT
TRBJ1-1 | NA | TRBD1 | TRBV3-1/TRBV3-2 | CASSRRGGTEAFF | TGTGCCAGCAGCCGCAGGGGGGGAACTGAAGCTTTCTTT
TRBJ1-2 | NA | NA | TRBV30 | CAWSHRTVGYTF | TGTGCCTGGAGTCATAGAACCGTTGGCTACACCTTC
TRBJ1-6 | NA | NA | TRBV18 | CASSPTGPRDGYNSPLHF | TGTGCCAGCTCACCAACTGGCCCCCGGGACGGCTATAATTCACCCCTCCACTTT